The 21 T cell receptor beta chains below come from one sample, sequenced in a study of glioma-infiltrating T cells after dendritic cell vaccination. Generated by immunoSEQ multiplex PCR, the TCRdb table keeps only in-frame clones and is missing some. The repertoire consists of 90,000 to 110,000 clones, with around 91% occurring once and the leading ten covering 2.5% to 3.5%. Time point: after dendritic cell vaccination, including at tumor progression/relapse. Sequencing was performed on blood, taken after dendritic cell vaccination. These receptors were collected from a human donor with glioblastoma.

In this sample, this clone turned up once. A read error may produce the germline difference seen at one junction end. The V and J genes are TRBV7-7 and TRBJ2-2; TRBD1 aligns across 8 bases. This CDR3 has 16 residues. From germline, CDR1 is SSHAT and CDR2 FNYEAQ (reference sequence). The CDR3 region is CASSLGAGGNTGELFF. The CDR3 bases are TGTGCTAGCAGCTTAGGGGCAGGGGGCAACACCGGGGAGCTGTTTTTT.

This clone has a single count. The chain employs TRBV5-4 and TRBJ2-7; 8 bases line up with TRBD1. Germline CDR1 and CDR2: SGHNT and YYREEE (reference sequence). The length of the CDR3 is 15 residues. V was pared by 4 bases and J by 4 bases, with 10 bases of the junction left unmatched. CDR3 coding DNA: TGTGCCAGCAGCCTCGGGCAGGGGGCCTCTTACGAGCAGTACTTC. Residues: CASSLGQGASYEQYF.

CDR3 protein: CASSEGGVSYGYTF. The CDR3 bases are TGTGCCAGCAGTGAAGGCGGGGTATCCTATGGCTACACCTTC. This chain links TRBV2 with TRBJ1-2, with D unresolved. The CDR3 runs 14 residues. The V gene lost 1 base and the J gene lost 4 bases, with 10 bases spanning the gap. Germline CDR1 SNHLY, CDR2 FYNNEI.

This clone was picked up a small number of times. The gene calls are TRBV9 and TRBJ2-7, with D perhaps TRBD2 (5 bases). Germline assignment: CDR1 SGDLS and CDR2 YYNGEE. Between the trimmed V and J ends, which lost 0 bases and 3 bases, there was a span of 13 bases. The CDR3 runs 15 residues. The CDR3 loop is CASSVGETEHYEQYF. In DNA, the CDR3 is TGTGCCAGCAGCGTAGGGGAGACGGAGCACTACGAGCAGTACTTC.

Written as DNA, the CDR3 is TGTGCCAGTAAGGGGACTAGCGGCTCGAACACCGGGGAGCTGTTTTTT. Its translation is CASKGTSGSNTGELFF. The chain couples TRBV19 to TRBJ2-2; 11 nucleotides line up with TRBD2. The CDR3 extends over 16 amino acids. Germline CDR1 LNHDA, CDR2 SQIVND (reference sequence). V shed 7 bases and J 0 bases; nucleotides not matched to a gene: 4.

This sequence joins TRBV5-1 and TRBJ2-7; TRBD1 is a possible D gene (7 bases). V was shortened by 5 bases and J by 0 bases, with 9 bases between the two germline ends. The CDR3 contains 13 residues. From germline, CDR1 is SGHRS and CDR2 YFSETQ. The CDR3 protein is CASREGASYEQYF. CDR3 nucleotide sequence: TGCGCCAGCAGGGAGGGGGCCTCCTACGAGCAGTACTTC.

The chain carries TRBV5-4 and TRBJ1-1, with 7 bases identical to TRBD1. The CDR3 runs to 14 residues. The V segment lost 0 bases and the J segment 1 base; nucleotides outside the gene matches: 0. Germline V gives CDR1 SGHNT, CDR2 YYREEE (reference sequence). The CDR3: CASSLGDRNTEAFF. The CDR3 bases are TGTGCCAGCAGCTTGGGGGACAGGAACACTGAAGCTTTCTTT.

The chain employs TRBV11-3 and TRBJ2-7, with D tentatively TRBD1 (6 bases). The V end was cut by 6 bases, the J end by 6 bases, with 15 bases between. CDR3 length: 13 residues. Looked up from germline, CDR1 is SGHNT and CDR2 is YENEEA. The CDR3 bases are TGTGCCAGCAGTTTAACAGGGTTTGGCGAGCAGTACTTC. Its translation is CASSLTGFGEQYF. The full variable domain, completed using reference TRBV11-3 and TRBJ2-7, is EAGVVQSPRYKIIEKKQPVAFWCNPISGHNTLYWYLQNLGQGPELLIRYENEEAVDDSQLPKDRFSAERLKGVDSTLKIQPAELGDSAVYLCASSLTGFGEQYFGPGTRLTVT.

The chain uses TRBV11-3 and TRBJ1-2, with 8 bases that match TRBD1. Germline V lookup: CDR1 SGHNT, CDR2 YENEEA. The CDR3 is 16 amino acids. Trimming removed 5 bases from V and 0 bases from J; junction bases left unmatched: 8. CDR3 nucleotides: TGTGCCAGCAGCAACTGGGACAGGACCTCTAACTATGGCTACACCTTC. Amino acid sequence: CASSNWDRTSNYGYTF.

The chain carries TRBV18 and TRBJ1-2; 8 positions match TRBD1. J lost 0 bases, V lost 3 bases, and 0 bases had no gene match. The CDR3 has 14 amino acids. Per germline, CDR1 KGHSH and CDR2 LQKENI. CDR3: CASSPDRANYGYTF. In DNA, the CDR3 is TGTGCCAGCTCACCGGACAGGGCTAACTATGGCTACACCTTC.

This clone has just a few counts. The J gene is TRBJ1-4, the V gene TRBV7-2; TRBD1 is a possible D gene (5 bases). Germline-derived CDR1 and CDR2 are SGHTA and FQGNSA. V lost 1 base and J 1 base, leaving 10 bases between the germline ends. The CDR3 extends over 16 amino acids. The CDR3 sequence is CASSLDTGLTNEKLFF. CDR3 DNA sequence: TGTGCCAGCAGCTTAGATACAGGTCTAACTAATGAAAAACTGTTTTTT.

This clone was observed a single time. The chain has TRBV5-1 and TRBJ2-7; 9 bases align to TRBD1. The germline V gene has CDR1 SGHRS and CDR2 YFSETQ. This CDR3 region has 16 residues. V dropped 4 bases and J dropped 3; count of bases not matched to a gene: 11. CDR3 loop: CASSLTGTGTFYEQYF. CDR3 coding DNA: TGCGCCAGCAGCCTGACCGGGACAGGGACGTTCTACGAGCAGTACTTC. The full variable domain, completed using reference TRBV5-1 and TRBJ2-7, is KAGVTQTPRYLIKTRGQQVTLSCSPISGHRSVSWYQQTPGQGLQFLFEYFSETQRNKGNFPGRFSGRQFSNSRSEMNVSTLELGDSALYLCASSLTGTGTFYEQYFGPGTRLTVT.

The sample holds a few counts of this clone. This CDR3 is CASSLGLGGSSGYTF. For the CDR3, the DNA is TGTGCCAGCAGCCTCGGATTAGGGGGTAGCAGTGGCTACACCTTC. This rearrangement joins TRBV5-4 to TRBJ1-2, with D perhaps TRBD1 (6 bases). The germline V and J ends were trimmed by 4 bases and 7 bases, with 20 bases remaining between them. The CDR3 length is 15 residues. Germline V gene sequence: CDR1 SGHNT, CDR2 YYREEE (reference sequence). Together with reference TRBV5-4 and TRBJ1-2, the CDR3 gives the full variable domain: ETGVTQSPTHLIKTRGQQVTLRCSSQSGHNTVSWYQQALGQGPQFIFQYYREEENGRGNFPPRFSGLQFPNYSSELNVNALELDDSALYLCASSLGLGGSSGYTFGSGTRLTVV.

V and J are TRBV30 and TRBJ2-1; 10 bases align to TRBD2. J was trimmed by 9 bases and V by 3 bases; bases with no gene match: 5. There are 13 residues in the CDR3. Germline V CDR1 and CDR2: GTSNPN, SVGIG (reference sequence). CDR3: CAWSRTSGGEQFF. The CDR3 nucleotides are TGTGCCTGGAGCCGGACTAGCGGTGGTGAGCAGTTCTTC. Using reference TRBV30 and TRBJ2-1 for the parts outside the CDR3, the full variable domain is SQTIHQWPATLVQPVGSPLSLECTVEGTSNPNLYWYRQAAGRGLQLLFYSVGIGQISSEVPQNLSASRPQDRQFILSSKKLLLSDSGFYLCAWSRTSGGEQFFGPGTRLTVL.

V gene TRBV29-1 combines with J gene TRBJ2-3; TRBD1 matches at 7 bases. The CDR3 contains 13 residues. Germline CDR1 SQVTM, CDR2 ANQGSEA. J lost 5 bases, V lost 7 bases, and 9 bases had no gene match. For the CDR3, the DNA is TGCAGCGACGCGACAGGGTATGGAGATACGCAGTATTTT. It translates to CSDATGYGDTQYF.

V gene TRBV2 combines with J gene TRBJ2-3, with TRBD2 matching over 9 bases. The V gene's germline CDR1 is SNHLY and CDR2 FYNNEI. This CDR3 has 17 amino acids. The J segment lost 6 bases and the V segment lost 0 bases, leaving 10 bases of the junction unmatched. The CDR3 loop reads CASSEAGSGGPRDTQYF. The CDR3 nucleotides read TGTGCCAGCAGTGAAGCCGGTAGCGGGGGCCCACGGGATACGCAGTATTTT. The full variable domain, completed using reference TRBV2 and TRBJ2-3, is EPEVTQTPSHQVTQMGQEVILRCVPISNHLYFYWYRQILGQKVEFLVSFYNNEISEKSEIFDDQFSVERPDGSNFTLKIRSTKLEDSAMYFCASSEAGSGGPRDTQYFGPGTRLTVL.

The CDR3: CASSLGGWENNEQFF. CDR3 DNA sequence: TGCGCCAGCAGCTTGGGAGGATGGGAGAATAATGAGCAGTTCTTC. J is TRBJ2-1 and V is TRBV5-1; D possibly corresponds to TRBD2 (5 bases). This CDR3 spans 15 amino acids. Germline CDR1 and CDR2: SGHRS and YFSETQ. V was trimmed by 0 bases and J by 7 bases, leaving 14 bases between them. The whole variable domain, remainder taken from reference TRBV5-1 and TRBJ2-1, is KAGVTQTPRYLIKTRGQQVTLSCSPISGHRSVSWYQQTPGQGLQFLFEYFSETQRNKGNFPGRFSGRQFSNSRSEMNVSTLELGDSALYLCASSLGGWENNEQFFGPGTRLTVL.

The genes are TRBV19 and TRBJ1-1; 9 bases agree with TRBD1. The V segment lost 5 bases and the J segment 5 bases; nucleotides outside the gene matches: 9. CDR3 length equals 15 residues. Looked up from germline, CDR1 is LNHDA and CDR2 is SQIVND (reference sequence). This CDR3 is CASSGLSTGGTEAFF. Written as DNA, the CDR3 is TGTGCCAGTAGTGGGTTATCGACAGGGGGAACTGAAGCTTTCTTT.

The rearrangement uses TRBV15 and TRBJ2-7; 8 bases are a match to TRBD1. The CDR3 spans 15 residues. V shed 2 bases, J shed 0 bases, and the junction held 3 bases outside the gene matches. The germline V gene has CDR1 LNHNV and CDR2 YYDKDF (reference sequence). CDR3 nucleotide sequence: TGTGCCACCAGCAGACCGGGACAGGACTCCTACGAGCAGTACTTC. Translated: CATSRPGQDSYEQYF.

The chain links TRBV27 to TRBJ2-1, with a possible D match to TRBD2 (5 bases). Trimming pared 4 bases from V and 12 bases from J, leaving 16 bases between. Germline V gives CDR1 MNHEY, CDR2 SMNVEV (reference sequence). This CDR3 spans 13 amino acids. CDR3 in amino acids: CASSSGLSKGQFF. The CDR3 DNA reads as TGTGCCAGCAGTTCAGGACTCTCGAAGGGGCAGTTCTTC.

This chain connects TRBV7-6 to TRBJ2-1, with TRBD1 matching over 7 bases. Trimming removed 5 bases from V and 3 bases from J; junction bases left unmatched: 7. CDR3 length equals 15 residues. Germline V gives CDR1 SGHVS, CDR2 FNYEAQ. CDR3 coding DNA: TGTGCCAGCAGCCCCCGACAGGGTTACTACAATGAGCAGTTCTTC. Translation gives CASSPRQGYYNEQFF.